The 27 T cell receptor beta chains in this list originate from one sample, sequenced in a study of beta chain features in type 1 diabetes. Sequenced material consisted of expressed TCRB transcripts (all of the isolated RNA was reverse transcribed). Using immunoSEQ multiplex PCR, the repertoire was profiled, and TCRdb retains in-frame clones only, with some absent. The sample lists 250,000 to 400,000 clones, 12% to 15% occurring once. The sample consisted of central memory CD4+ T cells from blood. Receptor source: a man younger than 40 in good health.

This clone occurred a few times. This rearrangement joins TRBV7-6 to TRBJ1-3; D is perhaps TRBD1 (5 bases). Per germline, CDR1 SGHVS and CDR2 FNYEAQ. Between the trimmed V and J ends, which lost 5 bases and 4 bases, there was a span of 15 bases. The CDR3 length is 15 residues. CDR3 sequence: CASSSRDFAGNTIYF. In nucleotides, the CDR3 is TGTGCCAGCAGCAGCCGGGACTTCGCGGGAAACACCATATATTTT. Using reference TRBV7-6 and TRBJ1-3 for the parts outside the CDR3, the full variable domain is GAGVSQSPRYKVTKRGQDVALRCDPISGHVSLYWYRQALGQGPEFLTYFNYEAQQDKSGLPNDRFSAERPEGSISTLTIQRTEQRDSAMYRCASSSRDFAGNTIYFGEGSWLTVV.

This rearrangement joins TRBV7-6 to TRBJ2-5; D uncertain. The length of the CDR3 is 11 residues. Germline values: CDR1 SGHVS, CDR2 FNYEAQ. V lost 5 bases to trimming and J lost 4 bases, with 5 bases between them. CDR3 coding DNA: TGTGCCAGCAGCCCACGAGAGACCCAGTACTTC. Residues: CASSPRETQYF.

This clone was found a few times. This rearrangement joins TRBV6-5 to TRBJ1-2, with D perhaps matching TRBD1 (5 bases). CDR3 length: 11 amino acids. Trimming removed 4 bases at V and 9 bases at J, with 9 bases between. Per germline, CDR1 MNHEY and CDR2 SVGAGI. CDR3 amino acids: CASSLDMRYTF. The CDR3 DNA sequence: TGTGCCAGCAGTTTGGACATGCGCTACACCTTC.

This clone occurred a few times. J is TRBJ2-2 and V is TRBV11-3, with TRBD2 as a possible D gene (5 bases). Germline V gene data show CDR1 as SGHNT and CDR2 as YENEEA. V was shortened by 5 bases and J by 5 bases, with 12 bases between the two germline ends. This CDR3 is 14 amino acids long. The CDR3 DNA reads TGTGCCAGCAGCCCCAACCGGGATACCGGGGAGCTGTTTTTT. Its protein is CASSPNRDTGELFF.

This clone was recorded a few times. The J gene is TRBJ2-3, the V gene TRBV7-8, with a tentative D call TRBD1 (6 bases). Trimming pared 5 bases from V and 4 bases from J, leaving 13 bases between. The CDR3 sequence is 14 residues long. CDR1 is SGHVS, CDR2 FQNEAQ, per germline. This CDR3 is CASSVQSGADTQYF. The CDR3, as DNA: TGTGCCAGCAGCGTACAGTCAGGGGCAGATACGCAGTATTTT. Full variable domain (outside the CDR3, taken from reference TRBV7-8 and TRBJ2-3): GAGVSQSPRYKVAKRGQDVALRCDPISGHVSLFWYQQALGQGPEFLTYFQNEAQLDKSGLPSDRFFAERPEGSVSTLKIQRTQQEDSAVYLCASSVQSGADTQYFGPGTRLTVL.

The chain links TRBV4-3 to TRBJ1-6; 10 positions agree with TRBD1. The CDR3 extends over 17 amino acids. Trimming cost V 0 bases and J 8 bases; bases outside gene matches: 7. The germline V gene has CDR1 LGHNA and CDR2 YSLEER. CDR3 DNA: TGCGCCAGCAGCCAAGATCTACACGGGACAGGGGATTCACCCCTCCACTTT. Its translation: CASSQDLHGTGDSPLHF.

The V call is TRBV5-6, the J call TRBJ1-1, with D unclear. The V gene lost 5 bases and the J gene lost 3 bases, with 11 bases spanning the gap. This CDR3 contains 13 residues. CDR1 SGHDT and CDR2 YYEEEE come from the germline V gene. The CDR3: CASRSSGYTEAFF. The CDR3 nucleotides read TGTGCCAGCAGATCGTCAGGCTACACTGAAGCTTTCTTT.

The chain recombines TRBV5-4 with TRBJ2-6; D uncertain. The V gene's germline CDR1 is SGHNT and CDR2 YYREEE (reference sequence). Trimming took off 0 bases at V and 0 bases at J, with 1 base between the two ends. This CDR3 comprises 14 residues. The DNA for the CDR3 is TGTGCCAGCAGCTTGGCCTCTGGGGCCAACGTCCTGACTTTC. Protein: CASSLASGANVLTF.

As concerns this clone: Distinct nucleotide sequences in the sample also encode this CDR3. The CDR3 nucleotides are TGTGCCAGCAGCTTAGGGGGTTCCACAGATACGCAGTATTTT. It is translated as CASSLGGSTDTQYF. This rearrangement joins TRBV11-2 to TRBJ2-3; D remains ambiguous. Trimming cost V 1 base and J 2 bases, with 7 bases left between them. Germline V lookup: CDR1 SGHAT, CDR2 FQNNGV. CDR3 length equals 14 residues.

This clone was picked up a small number of times. The chain recombines TRBV30 with TRBJ2-7; TRBD2 agrees at 9 bases. Germline V gene data show CDR1 as GTSNPN and CDR2 as SVGIG (reference sequence). This CDR3 has 15 amino acids. V shed 0 bases and J 5 bases; nucleotides not matched to a gene: 8. CDR3 region: CAWSVREGLGNEQYV. The CDR3 DNA reads as TGTGCCTGGAGTGTGCGGGAGGGCCTGGGAAACGAGCAGTACGTC.

This clone was recorded at least ten times. This rearrangement joins TRBV2 to TRBJ2-3, with D uncertain. The CDR3 sequence is 13 residues long. Trimming took 3 bases from V and 1 from J, leaving 5 bases between them. Germline CDR1 reads SNHLY; CDR2 reads FYNNEI. CDR3 in amino acids: CASSETRTDTQYF. The CDR3 DNA reads TGTGCCAGCAGTGAGACCCGCACAGATACGCAGTATTTT.

CDR3 residues: CASSTSSYEQYV. In nucleotides, the CDR3 is TGTGCCAGCAGCACGAGCTCCTACGAGCAGTACGTC. The chain couples TRBV6-5 to TRBJ2-7; D is uncertain. V was shortened by 6 bases and J by 0 bases, with 6 bases between the two germline ends. Germline CDR1 reads MNHEY; CDR2 reads SVGAGI. The CDR3 is 12 residues long.

This chain's CDR3 is CASSEAEPIGGGYTF. CDR3 in DNA: TGTGCCAGCAGTGAAGCGGAACCCATCGGTGGGGGCTACACCTTC. This chain links TRBV6-1 with TRBJ1-2; D remains ambiguous. The CDR3 runs 15 residues. CDR1 and CDR2 (germline): MNHNS, SASEGT. V dropped 0 bases and J dropped 8 bases, with 16 bases sitting between them.

The sample holds a few counts of this clone. The genes are TRBV4-2 and TRBJ2-7, with D hard to call. Trimming took off 8 bases at V and 5 bases at J, with 7 bases between the two ends. CDR1 LGHNA and CDR2 YNFKEQ come from the germline V gene. CDR3 length: 10 residues. In DNA, the CDR3 is TGTGCCAGCCCAAGGCACGAGCAGTACGTC. It is translated as CASPRHEQYV.

The CDR3 region is CASSPVGGNPCEQYV. CDR3 nucleotide sequence: TGCGCCAGCAGCCCAGTGGGCGGGAACCCTTGCGAGCAGTACGTC. V gene TRBV23-1 combines with J gene TRBJ2-7, with D possibly TRBD2 on 6 matching bases. TRBV23-1 is an open reading frame, and its role is uncertain. The CDR3 has 15 amino acids. V was trimmed by 6 bases and J by 6 bases, leaving 21 bases between them.

The V call is TRBV5-6, the J call TRBJ2-5, with 11 bases identical to TRBD2. The CDR3 consists of 16 residues. Germline V lookup: CDR1 SGHDT, CDR2 YYEEEE. V was clipped by 2 bases and J by 4 bases; unmatched bases: 7. The CDR3 nucleotides read TGTGCCAGCAGCTTAAACCGCGGACTAGCGGGAGAGACCCAGTACTTC. Protein sequence: CASSLNRGLAGETQYF.

In its sample, this clone was seen a few times. The CDR3 DNA sequence: TGTGCCAGCAGCCTATCTAAGAATGAGCAGTTCTTC. This codes for CASSLSKNEQFF. The rearrangement joins TRBV6-1 to TRBJ2-1; D unresolved. This CDR3 spans 12 amino acids. The germline gives CDR1 MNHNS, CDR2 SASEGT. V shed 6 bases and J shed 7 bases, with 10 bases lying between them.

The rearrangement links TRBV5-1 to TRBJ2-5; 7 bases fit TRBD2. After removal of 0 bases from V and 2 bases from J, the junction contained 1 base not matched to a gene. The CDR3 runs to 14 residues. Germline assignment: CDR1 SGHRS and CDR2 YFSETQ. CDR3 DNA sequence: TGCGCCAGCAGCTTGGGAGCGGGACAAGAGACCCAGTACTTC. Translating gives CASSLGAGQETQYF. Variable domain in full (rest from reference TRBV5-1 and TRBJ2-5): KAGVTQTPRYLIKTRGQQVTLSCSPISGHRSVSWYQQTPGQGLQFLFEYFSETQRNKGNFPGRFSGRQFSNSRSEMNVSTLELGDSALYLCASSLGAGQETQYFGPGTRLLVL.

This clone was seen only a few times. The CDR3 coding sequence is TGTGCCAGCAGCGTAGTGGGGACTAGCCCCTACAATGAGCAGTTCTTC. Residues: CASSVVGTSPYNEQFF. The chain recombines TRBV9 with TRBJ2-1; 9 nucleotides match TRBD2. Germline assignment: CDR1 SGDLS and CDR2 YYNGEE. The trim removed 0 bases at V and 2 bases at J, leaving 3 bases unmatched. The CDR3 runs 16 residues. The full variable domain, completed using reference TRBV9 and TRBJ2-1, is DSGVTQTPKHLITATGQRVTLRCSPRSGDLSVYWYQQSLDQGLQFLIQYYNGEERAKGNILERFSAQQFPDLHSELNLSSLELGDSALYFCASSVVGTSPYNEQFFGPGTRLTVL.

This clone was observed a handful of times. J is TRBJ1-1 and V is TRBV5-6; 7 bases are a match to TRBD1. V gave up 4 bases and J gave up 11 bases; unmatched junction bases: 11. CDR3 length: 13 amino acids. Germline V gene lookup returns CDR1 SGHDT and CDR2 YYEEEE. CDR3 region: CASSLWKTGWAFF. CDR3 nucleotides: TGTGCCAGCAGCCTATGGAAGACAGGGTGGGCTTTCTTT.

The chain has TRBV30 and TRBJ2-2; the D is unclear. Looked up from germline, CDR1 is GTSNPN and CDR2 is SVGIG (reference sequence). The V end lost 3 bases, the J end lost 3 bases, and 8 bases lay between the germline ends. The CDR3 is 13 residues long. Written as DNA, the CDR3 is TGTGCCTGGAGGTGGTTGGACACCGGGGAGCTGTTTTTT. This gives the protein CAWRWLDTGELFF.

This clone was counted between two and nine times. The chain joins TRBV21-1 to TRBJ2-7; TRBD1, the table's D call, lacks a check against the DNA. TRBV21-1 is a documented pseudogene. This CDR3 has 14 amino acids. The chain's CDR3 is CASGPGQALYEQYV. The CDR3 region has the DNA TGTGCCAGCGGACCTGGACAGGCCCTCTACGAGCAGTACGTC.

This clone was counted between two and nine times. The chain combines TRBV19 with TRBJ1-4; no clear D. Per the germline V gene, CDR1 is LNHDA and CDR2 is SQIVND (reference sequence). The ends were cut back, 6 bases at V and 4 bases at J, with 12 bases in the middle. This CDR3 comprises 14 residues. The CDR3: CASSLGTNNEKLFF. CDR3 in DNA: TGTGCCAGTAGCCTCGGAACTAATAATGAAAAACTGTTTTTT.

This clone was detected many times. The chain recombines TRBV11-2 with TRBJ2-2; D gene ambiguous. The CDR3 has 12 amino acids. Per germline, CDR1 SGHAT and CDR2 FQNNGV. V lost 7 bases and J 6 bases, leaving 9 bases between the germline ends. The CDR3 sequence: CASNFHAGELFF. The CDR3, as DNA: TGTGCCAGCAACTTCCACGCCGGGGAGCTGTTTTTT. The full variable domain, completed using reference TRBV11-2 and TRBJ2-2, is EAGVAQSPRYKIIEKRQSVAFWCNPISGHATLYWYQQILGQGPKLLIQFQNNGVVDDSQLPKDRFSAERLKGVDSTLKIQPAKLEDSAVYLCASNFHAGELFFGEGSRLTVL.

The chain combines TRBV4-1 with TRBJ2-1, with 10 bases matching TRBD2. Unmatched junction bases numbered 15, after V lost 5 bases and J lost 5 bases. Germline CDR1 and CDR2: MGHRA and YSYEKL. The CDR3 is made up of 18 amino acids. CDR3 protein: CASSRDFAGAGGNNEQFF. DNA for the CDR3: TGCGCCAGCAGCAGGGACTTCGCCGGAGCGGGAGGGAACAATGAGCAGTTCTTC.

This clone appeared a few times. This chain connects TRBV5-1 to TRBJ2-1; D not resolved. CDR1 is SGHRS, CDR2 YFSETQ, per germline. Trimming left V 3 bases short and J 0 bases short, with 7 bases between. This CDR3 is built from 14 residues. CDR3: CASSSVGSYNEQFF. The CDR3 DNA sequence: TGCGCCAGCAGCTCGGTTGGCTCCTACAATGAGCAGTTCTTC.

This clone was seen more than once but under ten times. V and J are TRBV20-1 and TRBJ2-2, with D hard to call. The germline gives CDR1 DFQATT, CDR2 SNEGSKA (reference sequence). V dropped 3 bases and J dropped 6 bases, with 5 bases sitting between them. The CDR3 totals 11 residues. The CDR3 sequence: CSARTAGELFF. The CDR3 bases are TGCAGTGCTAGGACTGCCGGGGAGCTGTTTTTT.